Following are 21 T cell receptor beta chains from one sample sequenced in a study of blood T cell repertoires in COVID-19. The protocol was immunoSEQ multiplex PCR, while the TCRdb copy is restricted to in-frame clones and leaves out a portion. This sample has hundreds of thousands of clones, with approximately 83% found just once. The specimen sequenced was peripheral blood. Receptors originate from a man aged 80 or over with acute or convalescent COVID-19.

The chain carries TRBV6-5 and TRBJ1-1; D gene uncertain. The CDR3 length is 13 residues. Trimming pared 7 bases from V and 4 bases from J, leaving 13 bases between. CDR1 is MNHEY and CDR2 is SVGAGI in the germline V gene. CDR3 loop: CASTGHQATEAFF. The CDR3 DNA sequence: TGTGCCAGCACTGGGCACCAGGCCACTGAAGCTTTCTTT.

This chain joins TRBV3-1 (or the pseudogene TRBV3-2) and TRBJ2-3, with TRBD1 matching 7 bases. The CDR3 has 15 amino acids. CDR1 is LGHDT, CDR2 YNNKEL, per germline (reference sequence). V was pared by 2 bases and J by 0 bases, with 2 bases of the junction left unmatched. The CDR3 sequence is CASSQRGLSTDTQYF. Here the CDR3 DNA reads TGTGCCAGCAGCCAAAGGGGGCTTAGCACAGATACGCAGTATTTT.

This clone was detected once. The chain employs TRBV6-6 and TRBJ1-2, with D unresolved. Germline V gene lookup returns CDR1 MNHNY and CDR2 SVGAGI (reference sequence). This CDR3 has 14 amino acids. V gave up 5 bases and J gave up 7 bases, with 17 bases separating them. The CDR3 DNA is TGTGCCAGCAGTCAGCACCAGGTGAACGGTGGCTACACCTTC. Translating it yields CASSQHQVNGGYTF.

The gene calls are TRBV28 and TRBJ1-2, with a tentative D call TRBD1 (5 bases). V was trimmed by 5 bases and J by 2 bases, leaving 18 bases between them. Looked up from germline, CDR1 is MDHEN and CDR2 is SYDVKM. This CDR3 has 16 residues. CDR3 nucleotide sequence: TGTGCCAGCAGTCCCTCCCCCCGTTCAGGGAACTATGGCTACACCTTC. Translated: CASSPSPRSGNYGYTF.

The chain recombines TRBV9 with TRBJ2-1; 10 nucleotides line up with TRBD1. The V gene end was trimmed by 5 bases and the J gene end by 7 bases; junction bases not matched to a gene: 9. The CDR3 has 15 residues. Germline values: CDR1 SGDLS, CDR2 YYNGEE. The CDR3 DNA reads TGTGCCAGCAGTCCTTCGACAGGGGGCGGGAATGAGCAGTTCTTC. Translated: CASSPSTGGGNEQFF.

The chain has TRBV18 and TRBJ2-2; D is possibly TRBD1 (5 bases). The length of the CDR3 is 16 residues. Germline V lookup: CDR1 KGHSH, CDR2 LQKENI. V dropped 0 bases and J dropped 1 base, with 9 bases sitting between them. The CDR3 protein is CASSPPNGQNTGELFF. CDR3 sequence (DNA): TGTGCCAGCTCACCACCGAACGGACAGAACACCGGGGAGCTGTTTTTT.

V usage is TRBV6-5 and J usage is TRBJ2-1; 13 nucleotides line up with TRBD2. Germline CDR1 is MNHEY and CDR2 is SVGAGI. This CDR3 has 15 residues. Germline trimming cut 5 bases from V and 7 bases from J; bases unmatched to any gene: 5. The CDR3 DNA reads as TGTGCCAGCAGTACGCGACTAGCGGGAGGAAATGAGCAGTTCTTC. It encodes CASSTRLAGGNEQFF.

The chain has TRBV3-1 (or the pseudogene TRBV3-2) and TRBJ2-7; 8 bases are a match to TRBD1. J gave up 3 bases and V 1 base, and 8 bases lay outside the gene matches. The CDR3 sequence is 16 residues long. Germline CDR1 and CDR2: LGHDT and YNNKEL (reference sequence). The CDR3 nucleotides read TGTGCCAGCAGCCAAGGTGACAGGGGAATAGGCTACGAGCAGTACTTC. This gives the protein CASSQGDRGIGYEQYF.

The gene calls are TRBV3-1 (or the pseudogene TRBV3-2) and TRBJ2-1; 9 nucleotides agree with TRBD2. Unmatched junction bases numbered 16, after V lost 1 base and J lost 6 bases. The CDR3 consists of 19 residues. Looked up from germline, CDR1 is LGHDT and CDR2 is YNNKEL (reference sequence). For the CDR3, the DNA is TGTGCCAGCAGCCAAGCCCCCAAGCTTTCGGGACTAGCCTCCAATGAGCAGTTCTTC. Amino acid sequence: CASSQAPKLSGLASNEQFF.

J is TRBJ1-1 and V is TRBV18; 8 bases agree with TRBD1. Looked up from germline, CDR1 is KGHSH and CDR2 is LQKENI. After removal of 4 bases from V and 2 bases from J, the junction contained 6 bases not matched to a gene. The CDR3 is 15 residues long. This CDR3 is CASSQQTGANTEAFF. The CDR3 nucleotides are TGTGCCAGCTCACAGCAGACAGGGGCAAACACTGAAGCTTTCTTT.

The chain combines TRBV15 with TRBJ1-5, with D maybe TRBD1 (6 bases). V lost 0 bases and J lost 5, with 14 bases in between. The CDR3 spans 16 residues. Germline values: CDR1 LNHNV, CDR2 YYDKDF (reference sequence). The CDR3 DNA is TGTGCCACCAGCAGAGAGGCACCAGGGGTCTATCAGCCCCAGCATTTT. Translation gives CATSREAPGVYQPQHF.

This clone came up once. The chain recombines TRBV3-1 (or the pseudogene TRBV3-2) with TRBJ1-1; 8 bases agree with TRBD1. Losses at the gene ends were 6 bases for V and 6 bases for J; bases not matched to a gene: 9. Per the germline V gene, CDR1 is LGHDT and CDR2 is YNNKEL (reference sequence). This CDR3 contains 14 residues. CDR3 in amino acids: CASSRAGGESEAFF. The CDR3 nucleotides read TGTGCCAGCAGTCGCGCAGGGGGCGAATCTGAAGCTTTCTTT.

The V gene is TRBV9, the J gene TRBJ2-3; weak D call: TRBD2 (6 bases). This CDR3 comprises 13 residues. Trimming stripped 6 bases from V and 4 bases from J, with 12 bases between. Looked up from germline, CDR1 is SGDLS and CDR2 is YYNGEE. CDR3 sequence (DNA): TGTGCCAGCAATCGGGAGCGTGCAGATACGCAGTATTTT. Protein: CASNRERADTQYF.

This chain uses TRBV2 with TRBJ1-6, with 9 bases matching TRBD1. Germline values: CDR1 SNHLY, CDR2 FYNNEI. V lost 0 bases and J lost 10; bases outside the gene matches: 7. This CDR3 region has 16 residues. The CDR3 nucleotides read TGTGCCAGCAGTGAAGCGTTGGGACAGGGAAAATCACCCCTCCACTTT. Translated: CASSEALGQGKSPLHF.

The table lists this clone with a few counts. The chain joins TRBV28 to TRBJ1-5, with a weak D call TRBD1 (6 bases). CDR3 size: 15 residues. V was shortened by 7 bases and J by 0 bases, with 13 bases between the two germline ends. Germline V CDR1 and CDR2: MDHEN, SYDVKM. CDR3 nucleotide sequence: TGTGCCAGCACCCCCCGGGGGGCTAGCAATCAGCCCCAGCATTTT. This sequence encodes CASTPRGASNQPQHF.

The CDR3 DNA reads as TGTGCCAGCAGTTACGCGGGACAGGGGAACGAGCAGTACTTC. Protein sequence: CASSYAGQGNEQYF. The rearrangement joins TRBV6-6 to TRBJ2-7; 10 nucleotides match TRBD1. With V trimmed by 2 bases and J by 5 bases, 3 bases remained unmatched. Germline V gene data show CDR1 as MNHNY and CDR2 as SVGAGI (reference sequence). The CDR3 is made up of 14 amino acids.

This chain uses TRBV10-3 with TRBJ2-1, with D maybe TRBD2 (6 bases). V was pared by 2 bases and J by 4 bases, with 9 bases between. The CDR3 is made up of 14 amino acids. Germline V gives CDR1 ENHRY, CDR2 SYGVKD. As DNA, the CDR3 is TGTGCCATCAGTGAGGCGGGGCAATACAATGAGCAGTTCTTC. Translation gives CAISEAGQYNEQFF.

V and J are TRBV7-6 and TRBJ2-1; 10 bases align to TRBD2. This CDR3 comprises 16 residues. Germline values: CDR1 SGHVS, CDR2 FNYEAQ. With V trimmed by 1 base and J by 5 bases, 5 bases remained unmatched. The CDR3 DNA follows: TGTGCCAGCAGCTTAGGGCTAGCGGGGGCCAACAATGAGCAGTTCTTC. Amino acid sequence: CASSLGLAGANNEQFF.

This clone was counted between two and nine times. The J gene is TRBJ1-2, the V gene TRBV7-2; 9 nucleotides line up with TRBD1. The germline gives CDR1 SGHTA, CDR2 FQGNSA. This CDR3 is 12 amino acids long. The ends lost 5 bases at V and 8 bases at J; junction bases unmatched: 3. CDR3 residues: CASSGQGWGYTF. The DNA for the CDR3 is TGTGCCAGCAGCGGACAGGGGTGGGGCTACACCTTC.

This clone was seen once. The chain combines TRBV7-3 with TRBJ1-4; no reliable D call. CDR1 SGHTA and CDR2 FQGTGA come from the germline V gene. CDR3 size: 13 residues. The ends were cut back, 2 bases at V and 8 bases at J, with 9 bases in the middle. CDR3 protein: CASSLGVGEKLFF. CDR3 DNA: TGTGCCAGCAGCTTAGGAGTAGGCGAAAAACTGTTTTTT.

This clone was seen once. This sequence joins TRBV27 and TRBJ2-5; 8 bases are shared with TRBD2. Germline loops: CDR1 MNHEY, CDR2 SMNVEV (reference sequence). The CDR3 extends over 14 amino acids. The ends lost 6 bases at V and 5 bases at J; junction bases unmatched: 8. Here the CDR3 DNA reads TGTGCCAGCAGCCAAGCGGGGGTCGGGGAGACCCAGTACTTC. Translating gives CASSQAGVGETQYF.